A selection of T cell receptor beta chains follows, all from one sample in a study of blood T cell repertoires in COVID-19. The method was immunoSEQ multiplex PCR; TCRdb's version includes in-frame clones alone and lacks a portion of them. Here the sample spans about 180,000 clones, around 87% being singletons. The sequenced sample was peripheral blood. The receptor set was obtained from a man aged 40-55 years with active or convalescent COVID-19. Both conserved end residues are part of each CDR3. D genes are given only for firm matches. A row's size may be missing; if present it is once, few, many or a size class.

abundance	j_gene	v_gene	d_gene	CDR3aa	CDR3nt
once	TRBJ2-7	TRBV7-9	TRBD2	CASSIPSGGPSEQYF	TGTGCCAGCAGCATCCCTAGCGGGGGACCCTCAGAGCAGTACTTC
-	TRBJ2-1	TRBV6-5	TRBD2	CASRNSGGVNEQFF	TGTGCCAGCAGAAATAGCGGGGGGGTTAATGAGCAGTTCTTC
-	TRBJ2-1	TRBV13	TRBD2	CASSLLGLAGGTYNEQFF	TGTGCCAGCAGCTTATTAGGTCTAGCGGGGGGGACCTACAATGAGCAGTTCTTC
-	TRBJ2-2	TRBV6-5	-	CASSYSPGITGELFF	TGTGCCAGCAGTTACTCTCCGGGAATAACCGGGGAGCTGTTTTTT
-	TRBJ2-1	TRBV11-1	TRBD2	CASSPAGGFGYNEQFF	TGTGCCAGCAGCCCGGCGGGGGGATTCGGGTACAATGAGCAGTTCTTC
-	TRBJ1-5	TRBV6-5	TRBD1	CASSSGQGRYQPQHF	TGTGCCAGCAGTTCTGGACAGGGTAGATATCAGCCCCAGCATTTT
-	TRBJ1-2	TRBV6-5	-	CASSYGQGLGYTF	TGTGCCAGCAGTTACGGGCAGGGTCTTGGCTACACCTTC
-	TRBJ1-5	TRBV2	TRBD1	CASSRQGSNQPQHF	TGTGCCAGCAGTCGACAGGGAAGCAATCAGCCCCAGCATTTT
-	TRBJ2-2	TRBV19	-	CASSKTQNTGELFF	TGTGCCAGTAGTAAGACTCAGAACACCGGGGAGCTGTTTTTT
once	TRBJ1-3	TRBV10-2	-	CASSDLDNSGNTIYF	TGCGCCAGCAGTGATCTCGACAACTCTGGAAACACCATATATTTT
-	TRBJ1-1	TRBV19	-	CASSIRNTEAFF	TGTGCCAGTAGTATTCGGAACACTGAAGCTTTCTTT
-	TRBJ2-1	TRBV2	TRBD2	CASSYSGGGTYNEQFF	TGTGCCAGCAGTTATAGCGGGGGAGGGACCTACAATGAGCAGTTCTTC
-	TRBJ2-5	TRBV3-1/TRBV3-2	-	CASSQEKTRGSQETQYF	TGTGCCAGCAGCCAAGAAAAGACGCGAGGGTCCCAAGAGACCCAGTACTTC
-	TRBJ1-2	TRBV7-2	-	CASSPDKNYGYTF	TGTGCCAGCAGCCCAGATAAAAACTATGGCTACACCTTC
once	TRBJ1-1	TRBV28	-	CASSRRGGRWDTEAFF	TGTGCCAGCAGCCGTAGGGGGGGTCGGTGGGACACTGAAGCTTTCTTT
-	TRBJ2-7	TRBV28	TRBD2	CASSSGGGAYEQYF	TGTGCCAGCAGTTCGGGAGGAGGAGCCTACGAGCAGTACTTC
-	TRBJ1-2	TRBV9	-	CASSVVGDSRGYTF	TGTGCCAGCAGCGTAGTAGGGGACTCGCGTGGCTACACCTTC